Shown below are 8 T cell receptor beta chains from a single sample sequenced in a study of blood T cell repertoires in COVID-19. Repertoires were generated with immunoSEQ multiplex PCR, while TCRdb's copy carries only in-frame clones and drops some. This sample yields tens of thousands of clones, of which roughly 88% are seen a single time; 2% belongs to the top ten. Sequencing used peripheral blood. These receptors were taken from a man aged 25-40 years with acute or convalescent COVID-19.

The chain links TRBV30 to TRBJ1-4; the D is unclear. Looked up from germline, CDR1 is GTSNPN and CDR2 is SVGIG (reference sequence). The V and J ends lost 4 bases and 4 bases respectively, with 10 bases between them. This CDR3 has 13 amino acids. This CDR3 is CAWTGEDNEKLFF. CDR3 in DNA: TGTGCCTGGACGGGAGAGGATAATGAAAAACTGTTTTTT.

The rearrangement uses TRBV5-1 and TRBJ2-5; 7 nucleotides align to TRBD2. V lost 9 bases and J lost 3; bases outside the gene matches: 5. Germline V lookup: CDR1 SGHRS, CDR2 YFSETQ. CDR3 length equals 12 residues. The CDR3 protein is CATKGGEETQYF. The CDR3 coding sequence is TGCGCCACCAAGGGAGGGGAAGAGACCCAGTACTTC.

V gene TRBV7-2 combines with J gene TRBJ2-7; 13 nucleotides line up with TRBD2. V was clipped by 4 bases and J by 7 bases; unmatched bases: 16. CDR1 SGHTA and CDR2 FQGNSA come from the germline V gene. The CDR3 extends over 18 amino acids. As DNA, the CDR3 is TGTGCCAGCAGCTCGGGACTAGCGGGGCCCCCTTTCTTGAAGGAGCAGTACTTC. Encoded protein: CASSSGLAGPPFLKEQYF.

V is TRBV7-9 and J is TRBJ1-4; TRBD1 agrees at 7 bases. CDR1 SEHNR and CDR2 FQNEAQ come from the germline V gene (reference sequence). CDR3 length: 16 residues. V gave up 3 bases and J gave up 2 bases; unmatched junction bases: 6. CDR3 in amino acids: CASSFPAGGTNEKLFF. In DNA, the CDR3 is TGTGCCAGCAGCTTTCCCGCAGGGGGGACTAATGAAAAACTGTTTTTT.

This clone was counted a single time. The genes are TRBV6-5 and TRBJ1-2; D remains ambiguous. V lost 10 bases, J lost 6 bases, and 18 bases lay in between. This CDR3 region has 13 residues. CDR1 is MNHEY and CDR2 is SVGAGI in the germline V gene. In DNA form, the CDR3 reads TGTGCCACCTCGAGGGAGCATAGGGATGGCTACACCTTC. It specifies CATSREHRDGYTF.

The rearrangement links TRBV6-5 to TRBJ1-1; D is unresolved. The CDR3 sequence is 12 residues long. Trimming removed 2 bases at V and 10 bases at J, with 11 bases between. Germline-derived CDR1 and CDR2 are MNHEY and SVGAGI. In DNA form, the CDR3 reads TGTGCCAGCAGTTACGACCTGTCGGGAGCTTTCTTT. It translates to CASSYDLSGAFF.

This clone has only a few counts. The J gene is TRBJ2-1, the V gene TRBV3-1 (or the pseudogene TRBV3-2); 11 bases fit TRBD2. CDR3 size: 19 residues. Germline V gene lookup returns CDR1 LGHDT and CDR2 YNNKEL (reference sequence). After removal of 4 bases from V and 0 bases from J, the junction contained 11 bases not matched to a gene. The CDR3 DNA reads as TGTGCCAGCAGCCCTTCCCTAGCGGGAGGTGGGAGCTCCTACAATGAGCAGTTCTTC. Protein sequence: CASSPSLAGGGSSYNEQFF.

The J gene is TRBJ2-2, the V gene TRBV2; TRBD2 matches 8 bases. Germline assignment: CDR1 SNHLY and CDR2 FYNNEI. The CDR3 contains 16 residues. Unmatched junction bases numbered 7, after V lost 6 bases and J lost 1 base. CDR3: CASRTLAAENTGELFF. In DNA, the CDR3 is TGTGCCAGCAGAACACTAGCGGCAGAGAACACCGGGGAGCTGTTTTTT.